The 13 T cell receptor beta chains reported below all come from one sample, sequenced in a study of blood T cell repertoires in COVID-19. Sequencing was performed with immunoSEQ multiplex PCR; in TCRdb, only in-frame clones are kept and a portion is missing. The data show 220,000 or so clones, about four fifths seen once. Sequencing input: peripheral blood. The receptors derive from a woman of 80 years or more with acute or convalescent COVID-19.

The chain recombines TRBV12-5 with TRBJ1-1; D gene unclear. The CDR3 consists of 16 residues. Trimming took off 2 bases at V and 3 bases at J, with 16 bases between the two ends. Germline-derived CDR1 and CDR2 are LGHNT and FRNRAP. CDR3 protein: CASGLFRLATHTEAFF. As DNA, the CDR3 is TGTGCTAGTGGTTTGTTCCGACTGGCGACGCACACTGAAGCTTTCTTT.

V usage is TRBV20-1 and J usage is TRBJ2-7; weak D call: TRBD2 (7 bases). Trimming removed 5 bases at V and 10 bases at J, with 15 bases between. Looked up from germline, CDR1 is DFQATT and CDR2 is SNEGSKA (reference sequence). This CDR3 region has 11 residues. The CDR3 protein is CSAAGADKQYF. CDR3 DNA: TGCAGTGCTGCGGGGGCGGATAAACAGTACTTC.

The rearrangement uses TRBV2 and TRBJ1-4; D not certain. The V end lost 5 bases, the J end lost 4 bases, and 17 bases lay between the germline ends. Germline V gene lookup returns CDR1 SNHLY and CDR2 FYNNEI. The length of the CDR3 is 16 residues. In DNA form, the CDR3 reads TGTGCCAGCAGTTTTTCCCGCAGGATTGGTAATGAAAAACTGTTTTTT. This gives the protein CASSFSRRIGNEKLFF.

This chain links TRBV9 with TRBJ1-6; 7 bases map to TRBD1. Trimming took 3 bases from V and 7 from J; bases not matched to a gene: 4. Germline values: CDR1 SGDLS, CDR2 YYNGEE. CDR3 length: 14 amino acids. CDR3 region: CASSDRDRNSPLHF. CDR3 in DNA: TGTGCCAGCAGCGACCGGGACAGAAATTCACCCCTCCACTTT.

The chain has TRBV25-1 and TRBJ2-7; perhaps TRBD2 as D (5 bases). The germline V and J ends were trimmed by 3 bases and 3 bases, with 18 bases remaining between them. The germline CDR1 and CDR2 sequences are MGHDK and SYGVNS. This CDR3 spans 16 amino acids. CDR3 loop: CASSEGHEADYYEQYF. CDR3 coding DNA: TGTGCCAGCAGTGAGGGTCACGAGGCAGACTACTACGAGCAGTACTTC.

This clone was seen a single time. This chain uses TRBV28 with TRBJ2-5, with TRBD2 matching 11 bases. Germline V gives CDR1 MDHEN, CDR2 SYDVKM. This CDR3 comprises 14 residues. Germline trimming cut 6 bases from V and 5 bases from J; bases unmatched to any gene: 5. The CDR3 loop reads CASRTSGAGETQYF. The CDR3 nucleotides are TGTGCCAGCAGGACTAGCGGGGCTGGGGAGACCCAGTACTTC.

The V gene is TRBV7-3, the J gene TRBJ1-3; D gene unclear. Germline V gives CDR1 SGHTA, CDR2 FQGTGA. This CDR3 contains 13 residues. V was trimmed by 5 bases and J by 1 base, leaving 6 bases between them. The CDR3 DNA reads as TGTGCCAGCAGCCGAGGGTCTGGAAACACCATATATTTT. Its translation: CASSRGSGNTIYF. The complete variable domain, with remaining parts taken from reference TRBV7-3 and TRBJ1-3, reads GAGVSQTPSNKVTEKGKYVELRCDPISGHTALYWYRQSLGQGPEFLIYFQGTGAADDSGLPNDRFFAVRPEGSVSTLKIQRTERGDSAVYLCASSRGSGNTIYFGEGSWLTVV.

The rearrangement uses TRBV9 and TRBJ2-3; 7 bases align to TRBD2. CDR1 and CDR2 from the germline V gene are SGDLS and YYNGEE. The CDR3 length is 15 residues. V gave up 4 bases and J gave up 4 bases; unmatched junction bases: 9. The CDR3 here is CASSIWGGVADTQYF. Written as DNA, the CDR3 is TGTGCCAGCAGCATTTGGGGGGGAGTAGCAGATACGCAGTATTTT.

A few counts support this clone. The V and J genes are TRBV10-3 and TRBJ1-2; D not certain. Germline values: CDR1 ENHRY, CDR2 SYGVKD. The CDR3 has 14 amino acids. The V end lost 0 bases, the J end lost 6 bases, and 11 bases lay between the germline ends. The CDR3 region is CAISESGGFNGYTF. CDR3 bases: TGTGCCATCAGTGAGTCAGGAGGGTTTAATGGCTACACCTTC.

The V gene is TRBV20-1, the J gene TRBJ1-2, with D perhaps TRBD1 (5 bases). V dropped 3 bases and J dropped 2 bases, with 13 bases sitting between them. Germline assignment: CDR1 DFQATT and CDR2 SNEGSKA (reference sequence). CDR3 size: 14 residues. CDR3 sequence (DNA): TGCAGTGCTAGTCCACCGACAGAGAACTATGGCTACACCTTC. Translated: CSASPPTENYGYTF.

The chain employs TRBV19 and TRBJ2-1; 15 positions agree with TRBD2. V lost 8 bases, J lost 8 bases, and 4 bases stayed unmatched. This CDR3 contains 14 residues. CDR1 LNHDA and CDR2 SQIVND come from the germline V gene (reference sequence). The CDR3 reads CASQGLAGGHEQFF. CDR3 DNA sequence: TGTGCCAGTCAAGGACTAGCGGGGGGGCATGAGCAGTTCTTC.

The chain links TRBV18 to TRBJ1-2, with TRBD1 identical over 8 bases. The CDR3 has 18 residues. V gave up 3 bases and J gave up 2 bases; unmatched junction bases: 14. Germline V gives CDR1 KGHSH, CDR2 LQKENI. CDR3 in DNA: TGTGCCAGCTCACCGTCAGGACAGGGCCTAACGGAAAACTATGGCTACACCTTC. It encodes CASSPSGQGLTENYGYTF.

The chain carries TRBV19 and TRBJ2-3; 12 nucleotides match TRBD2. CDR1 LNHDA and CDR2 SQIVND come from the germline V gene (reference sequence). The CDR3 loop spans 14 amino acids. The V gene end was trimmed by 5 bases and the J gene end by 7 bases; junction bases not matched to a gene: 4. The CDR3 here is CASSSSGGAYTQYF. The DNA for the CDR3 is TGTGCCAGTAGTTCTAGCGGGGGGGCGTATACGCAGTATTTT.